This T cell receptor beta chain was sequenced during a study of T cells in Graves' hyperthyroidism and ophthalmopathy. V lost 3 bases to trimming and J lost 3 bases; unmatched junction nucleotides: 8. CDR3 size: 14 residues. Germline CDR1 is DFQATT and CDR2 is SNEGSKA (reference sequence). At least ten counts were recorded for this clonotype. From RNA transcripts, TCR beta CDR3 regions were amplified. An initial round of RT-PCR targeting the TCR CDR3 relied on the HTBI primer set. A single record per CDR3 protein comes from TCRdb applying MiXCR to the multiplex PCR reads. The sample holds more than 550,000 distinct CDR3 sequences, 18% seen once.

This TCR was sampled from a woman aged 50 to 65 with Graves' hyperthyroidism that later progressed to Graves' ophthalmopathy. The chain is built from TRBV20-1 and TRBJ2-7; 7 nucleotides align to TRBD1. Sequencing was carried out using blood. In DNA, the CDR3 is TGCAGTGCTAGTCCAGGGGGAAGGCTCTACGAGCAGTACTTC. Translation: CSASPGGRLYEQYF.